This is a list of T cell receptor beta chains from one sample in a study of early T cells in non-severe SARS-CoV-2 infection. TCRdb analysed the 5' RACE reads with MiXCR anew, one entry per CDR3 protein. Found here are tens of thousands of distinct CDR3 sequences, approximately 8% of them singletons; the top ten hold approximately 4.4%. The material sequenced was whole blood. These receptors were taken from an adult who was a healthcare worker with PCR-confirmed SARS-CoV-2 infection or an uninfected control (not recorded which). Each CDR3 is given with its conserved first and last residue. A D gene is named only where the DNA matches it firmly. Part of the rows lack a size; the others show once, few, many or a class for expanded clones.

V	D	size	J	DNA	CDR3
TRBV12-3/TRBV12-4	NA	few	TRBJ2-3	TGTGCCAGCAGAGCGGGCCGTTACACAGATACGCAGTATTTT	CASRAGRYTDTQYF
TRBV1	NA	NA	TRBJ2-7	TGCACCAGCAGCGAAGATTGGGAGCAGGGACCAAACCGTTCTCCCTTCTCCTACGAGCAGTACTTC	CTSSEDWEQGPNRSPFSYEQYF
TRBV20-1	TRBD1	NA	TRBJ2-3	TGCAGTGCGCAACCCCCGGGACAGGGAAAAGATACGCAGTATTTT	CSAQPPGQGKDTQYF
TRBV14	NA	NA	TRBJ2-5	TGTGCCAGCACCATCCGGTGGACGACTCAAGAGACCCAGTACTTC	CASTIRWTTQETQYF
TRBV4-2	TRBD1	NA	TRBJ2-5	TGTGCCAGCAGCCAAGGACAGGGGGTTAGGATACTAGAAGAGACCCAGTACTTC	CASSQGQGVRILEETQYF
TRBV28	NA	many	TRBJ2-3	TGTGCCAGCAGGGACTACACAGATACGCAGTATTTT	CASRDYTDTQYF
TRBV5-1	NA	few	TRBJ2-1	TGCGCCAGCAGCTTGACCAGCGCTTCCTACAATGAGCAGTTCTTC	CASSLTSASYNEQFF
TRBV7-3	TRBD2	few	TRBJ2-3	TGTGCCAGCAGCTCGGGACTAGCGATGGATACGCAGTATTTT	CASSSGLAMDTQYF
TRBV3-1	NA	NA	TRBJ2-4	TGTGCCAGCAGCCTGACCGGGACTCCGGCCAAAAACATTCAGTACTTC	CASSLTGTPAKNIQYF
TRBV4-1	NA	few	TRBJ2-2	TGCGCCAGCAGCCAAGGAACGGGGACCGGGGAGCTGTTTTTT	CASSQGTGTGELFF
TRBV5-1	NA	few	TRBJ1-3	TGCGCCAGCAGCCTGGAAGGGGAAAACACCATATATTTT	CASSLEGENTIYF
TRBV10-3	NA	NA	TRBJ2-3	TGTGCCATCAGTGGGACCGCCTCAGGCACAGATACGCAGTATTTT	CAISGTASGTDTQYF
TRBV29-1	TRBD2	NA	TRBJ2-1	TGCAGCGTTGAACCAAGACTAGCGGGTTACAATGAGCAGTTCTTC	CSVEPRLAGYNEQFF
TRBV5-1	NA	NA	TRBJ2-6	TGCGCCAGCAGCTTGCTCAGCTCTGGGGCCAACGTCCTGACTTTC	CASSLLSSGANVLTF
TRBV20-1	TRBD2	many	TRBJ2-1	TGCAGTGCTAGGCCTTTCCCGGGAGGGACCTACAATGAGCAGTTCTTC	CSARPFPGGTYNEQFF
TRBV7-8	TRBD2	NA	TRBJ2-7	TGTGCCAGCAGCCCTAAAACCCTACTAGCGGGAGTGAGCTACGAGCAGTACTTC	CASSPKTLLAGVSYEQYF
TRBV29-1	NA	few	TRBJ2-5	TGCAGCGTGCCGGGGAGGCAAGAGACCCAGTACTTC	CSVPGRQETQYF
TRBV25-1	TRBD1	many	TRBJ1-2	TGTGCCAGCAGTGAGTTAACAGGGGACTATGGCTACACCTTC	CASSELTGDYGYTF
TRBV20-1	NA	many	TRBJ2-2	TGCAGTGCTAGACCCTCGGGGGTCGGGGAGCTGTTTTTT	CSARPSGVGELFF
TRBV14	TRBD1	few	TRBJ1-1	TGTGCCAGCAGCCAAGCCTGGGGACAGCGTGAAGCTTTCTTT	CASSQAWGQREAFF
TRBV2	TRBD2	NA	TRBJ2-1	TGTGCCAGCAGTGAGGGACTAGCCTTCCGGGAGCAGTTCTTC	CASSEGLAFREQFF
TRBV15	TRBD2	NA	TRBJ2-5	TGTGCCACCAGCAGCCTGGAGGGACTAGCGGACCAAGAGACCCAGTACTTC	CATSSLEGLADQETQYF
TRBV5-1	NA	many	TRBJ2-1	TGCGCCAGCAGTCCAGGGTACAATGAGCAGTTCTTC	CASSPGYNEQFF
TRBV6-8	NA	many	TRBJ2-1	TGTGCCAGCAAAGGCGGGTGGGAGCAGTTCTTC	CASKGGWEQFF
TRBV7-2	NA	NA	TRBJ2-5	TGTGCCAGCAGCTGGGGTCCGGGTGGGGAGACCCAGTACTTC	CASSWGPGGETQYF
TRBV2	NA	NA	TRBJ2-1	TGTGCCAGCTTCGACAGGCAGGAGCAGTTCTTC	CASFDRQEQFF
TRBV5-1	NA	NA	TRBJ2-2	TGCGCCAGCAGCTTGTTTGGGGCCGTTAGCGGGGAGCTGTTTTTT	CASSLFGAVSGELFF
TRBV14	NA	few	TRBJ1-2	TGTGCCAGCAGCCAAGAGGCAGTCTATGGCTACACCTTC	CASSQEAVYGYTF
TRBV19	NA	many	TRBJ2-6	TGTGCCAGCTCCCTCGAGGAGGGGACCGGGGCCAACGTCCTGACTTTC	CASSLEEGTGANVLTF
TRBV6-2/TRBV6-3	NA	NA	TRBJ2-3	TGTGCCAGCACTCCCACAGGGCGGGATACGCAGTATTTT	CASTPTGRDTQYF
TRBV27	NA	few	TRBJ2-1	TGTGCCAGCAGTCCAGGGACGTCCCTCCTAGGGCAGTTCTTC	CASSPGTSLLGQFF
TRBV29-1	NA	few	TRBJ2-7	TGCAGCGTTAGAAGACGGCATCAGCAGAGGGAGCAGTACTTC	CSVRRRHQQREQYF
TRBV20-1	TRBD2	NA	TRBJ2-3	TGCAGTGCCCCGAATAGCGGGGAAGCAGATACGCAGTATTTT	CSAPNSGEADTQYF
TRBV3-1	TRBD1	many	TRBJ2-7	TGTGCCAGCAGCCAAGGTTTGGGACAGGGGCTTTACGAGCAGTACTTC	CASSQGLGQGLYEQYF
TRBV20-1	NA	many	TRBJ1-1	TGCAGTGCTAGAGAGGGAACTGAAGCTTTCTTT	CSAREGTEAFF
TRBV4-2	TRBD2	NA	TRBJ2-3	TGTGCCAGCAGCCGACGGACTAGCGAAGGCACAGATACGCAGTATTTT	CASSRRTSEGTDTQYF
TRBV6-1	NA	many	TRBJ2-3	TGTGCCAGCAGTGAAGTGTCGCAGGGCACAGATACGCAGTATTTT	CASSEVSQGTDTQYF
TRBV27	TRBD1	NA	TRBJ2-1	TGTGCCAGCAGGGGACAGGGATTCACTGAGCAGTTCTTC	CASRGQGFTEQFF
TRBV2	NA	few	TRBJ1-5	TGTGCCAGCAGTGATCAGGGCGGAGGTTACCAGCCCCAGCATTTT	CASSDQGGGYQPQHF
TRBV2	NA	NA	TRBJ2-5	TGTGCCAGCAGTGGAGAGGCCCTGTCGATAGAGACCCAGTACTTC	CASSGEALSIETQYF
TRBV14	TRBD2	many	TRBJ2-5	TGTGCCAGCAGCCCCTCCCGGACTAGCGGGGTCGAGACCCAGTACTTC	CASSPSRTSGVETQYF
TRBV28	TRBD2	few	TRBJ2-4	TGTGCCAGCAGACCGAGGCCCTGGAGACTAGCGGACATTCAGTACTTC	CASRPRPWRLADIQYF
TRBV29-1	NA	NA	TRBJ1-2	TGCAGCACCCGGGACACCTCCACCTATGGCTACACCTTC	CSTRDTSTYGYTF
TRBV15	NA	many	TRBJ1-3	TGTGCCACCAGCAGACCTCCGGACGGGAGCTCTGGAAACACCATATATTTT	CATSRPPDGSSGNTIYF
TRBV10-1	NA	many	TRBJ2-5	TGCGCCAGCAGGATGGACGGTCAAGAGACCCAGTACTTC	CASRMDGQETQYF
TRBV7-9	NA	few	TRBJ2-7	TGTGCCAGCAGCGTTAGCGGTTACGAGCAGTACTTC	CASSVSGYEQYF
TRBV9	NA	few	TRBJ1-1	TGTGCCAGCAGCCCAATTCGGACGGCGATGAACACTGAAGCTTTCTTT	CASSPIRTAMNTEAFF
TRBV28	NA	few	TRBJ1-6	TGTGCCAGCAGTTTACCTGGACAGTCTGTGGAGTCACCCCTCCACTTT	CASSLPGQSVESPLHF
TRBV29-1	TRBD1	NA	TRBJ2-1	TGCAGCGTGCGACAGGGGCAGAACTCCTACAATGAGCAGTTCTTC	CSVRQGQNSYNEQFF
TRBV3-1	NA	NA	TRBJ2-7	TGTGCCAGCAGCCAGACAGGATACGAGCAGTACTTC	CASSQTGYEQYF
TRBV5-5	NA	many	TRBJ2-1	TGTGCCTCCCGCGGAGGGGGCACTAGCTCCTACAATGAGCAGTTCTTC	CASRGGGTSSYNEQFF
TRBV11-2	NA	few	TRBJ2-7	TGTGCCAGCGCCGGCCTGGTGGGGCCTAAGTCCTACGAGCAGTACTTC	CASAGLVGPKSYEQYF
TRBV29-1	NA	NA	TRBJ2-7	TGCAGCGTATGGGGAGCCTACGAGCAGTACTTC	CSVWGAYEQYF
TRBV21-1	NA	few	TRBJ2-1	TGTGCCAGCAGCAAAGAGGGGCTGGGTGAGCAGTTCTTC	CASSKEGLGEQFF
TRBV19	NA	many	TRBJ1-6	TGTGCCAGTAGTATGCTGGACAGACTAAATTCACCCCTCCACTTT	CASSMLDRLNSPLHF
TRBV5-1	TRBD1	many	TRBJ2-5	TGCGCCAGCAGTATCGGACAGGGGGAGACCCAGTACTTC	CASSIGQGETQYF
TRBV9	TRBD2	NA	TRBJ2-7	TGTGCCAGCAGCTCCGGAGCGGGGGGTCTTTACGAGCAGTACTTC	CASSSGAGGLYEQYF